This record looks at one TCR beta chain sequence and its context. The junction departs from the called germline gene at one end, perhaps through a read error. This sample is part of a study of T cell changes during pregnancy in multiple sclerosis. Sequencing used immunoSEQ multiplex PCR; TCRdb keeps in-frame clones, though not all of them. The data hold over 85,000 clones, with 91% observed a single time. The CDR3 has 15 amino acids. Germline V gene sequence: CDR1 SGHTA, CDR2 FQGNSA. The chain recombines TRBV7-2 with TRBJ2-3; 13 bases align to TRBD2. This TCR came from a female donor in good health, enrolled as a control in a pregnancy study. The sample was peripheral blood, taken after pregnancy. DNA of the CDR3: TGTGCCAGCAACTTACTAGCGGGGGGGCTCGATACGCAGTATTTT. Encoded protein: CASNLLAGGLDTQYF.